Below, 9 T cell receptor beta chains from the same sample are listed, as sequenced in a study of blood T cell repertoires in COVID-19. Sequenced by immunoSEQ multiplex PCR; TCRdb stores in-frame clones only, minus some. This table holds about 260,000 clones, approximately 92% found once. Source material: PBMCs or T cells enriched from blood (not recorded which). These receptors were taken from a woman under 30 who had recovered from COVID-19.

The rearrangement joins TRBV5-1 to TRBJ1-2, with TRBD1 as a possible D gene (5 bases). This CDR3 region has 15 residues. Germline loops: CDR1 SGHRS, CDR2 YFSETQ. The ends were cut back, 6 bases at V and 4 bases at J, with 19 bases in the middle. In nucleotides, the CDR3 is TGCGCCAGCACCTTCTCGGCCGGGGGTGGCTATGGCTACACCTTC. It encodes CASTFSAGGGYGYTF.

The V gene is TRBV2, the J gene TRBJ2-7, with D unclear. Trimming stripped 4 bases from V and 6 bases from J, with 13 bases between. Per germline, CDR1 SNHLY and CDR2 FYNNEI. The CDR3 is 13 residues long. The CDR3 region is CASSGSSDGEQYF. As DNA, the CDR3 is TGTGCCAGCAGTGGGAGTAGTGACGGCGAGCAGTACTTC.

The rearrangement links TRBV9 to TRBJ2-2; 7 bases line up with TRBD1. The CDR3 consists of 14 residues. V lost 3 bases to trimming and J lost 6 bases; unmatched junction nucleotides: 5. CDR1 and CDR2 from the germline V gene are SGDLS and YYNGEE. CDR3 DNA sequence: TGTGCCAGCAGCGAAGGGGGCGAATCCGGGGAGCTGTTTTTT. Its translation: CASSEGGESGELFF.

The CDR3 loop reads CASSPQGLNQPQHF. Written as DNA, the CDR3 is TGTGCCAGCAGCCCCCAGGGCCTCAATCAGCCCCAGCATTTT. The rearrangement links TRBV3-1 (or the pseudogene TRBV3-2) to TRBJ1-5; a weak D match, TRBD1 (5 bases). Trimming pared 4 bases from V and 3 bases from J, leaving 10 bases between. The CDR3 loop spans 14 amino acids. Germline lookup yields CDR1 LGHDT and CDR2 YNNKEL (reference sequence).

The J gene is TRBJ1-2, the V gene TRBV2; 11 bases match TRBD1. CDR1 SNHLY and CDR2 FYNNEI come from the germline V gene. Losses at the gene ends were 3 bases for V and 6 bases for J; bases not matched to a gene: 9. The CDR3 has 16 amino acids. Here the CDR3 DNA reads TGTGCCAGCAGTGACCCGGGACAGGGGGTTGGGAATGGCTACACCTTC. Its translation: CASSDPGQGVGNGYTF.

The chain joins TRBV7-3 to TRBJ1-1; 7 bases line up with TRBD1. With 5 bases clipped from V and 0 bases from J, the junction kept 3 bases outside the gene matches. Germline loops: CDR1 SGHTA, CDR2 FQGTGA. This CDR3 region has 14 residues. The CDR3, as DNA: TGTGCCAGCAGCCTACAGGGGATGAACACTGAAGCTTTCTTT. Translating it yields CASSLQGMNTEAFF.

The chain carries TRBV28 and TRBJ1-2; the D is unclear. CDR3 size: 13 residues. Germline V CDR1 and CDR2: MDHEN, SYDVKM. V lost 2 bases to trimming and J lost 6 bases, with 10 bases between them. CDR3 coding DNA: TGTGCCAGCAGTTTAGCGGGGAGAAATGGCTACACCTTC. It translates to CASSLAGRNGYTF.

The CDR3 DNA reads as TGCGCCAGCAGCTTTAAAGTTCCGGGACAGAGAAATCAGCCCCAGCATTTT. It is translated as CASSFKVPGQRNQPQHF. This chain uses TRBV5-1 with TRBJ1-5, with 7 positions matching TRBD1. Germline V gene sequence: CDR1 SGHRS, CDR2 YFSETQ. The CDR3 spans 17 residues. The J segment lost 4 bases and the V segment lost 2 bases, leaving 12 bases of the junction unmatched.

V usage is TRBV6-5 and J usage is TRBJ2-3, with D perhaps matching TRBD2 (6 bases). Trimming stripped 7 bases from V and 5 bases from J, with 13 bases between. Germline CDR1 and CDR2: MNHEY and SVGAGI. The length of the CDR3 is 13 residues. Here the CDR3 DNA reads TGTGCCAGCATCCCCGCGGGGCGAGATACGCAGTATTTT. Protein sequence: CASIPAGRDTQYF.